The rows below give T cell receptor beta chains drawn from one sample of a study of patients and donors after allogeneic stem cell transplantation. Using its own MiXCR run on the RT-PCR reads, TCRdb lists one record per CDR3 protein. Here the sample spans roughly 180,000 distinct CDR3 sequences, about 40% being singletons. What was sequenced was blood, either unsorted or a sorted T cell fraction (not recorded which). The receptors stem from a human donor who was either an allogeneic HSCT recipient or a stem cell or donor lymphocyte infusion donor (not recorded which). It is not recorded whose cells these are; they may come from a transplant donor. The CDR3 runs from the conserved cysteine through the conserved F or W. Each record gives: D gene, J gene, CDR3 length, clone size, V gene, CDR3 DNA, CDR3 protein. The D gene is left open where the match is weak. Part of the rows lack a size; the others show once, few, many or a class for expanded clones.

D gene: -
J gene: TRBJ2-3
CDR3 length: 15
clone size: -
V gene: TRBV27
CDR3 DNA: TGTGCCAGCAGTTTCGCGGCCAAGGGGGCAGATACGCAGTATTTT
CDR3 protein: CASSFAAKGADTQYF

D gene: TRBD1
J gene: TRBJ2-7
CDR3 length: 16
clone size: few
V gene: TRBV7-9
CDR3 DNA: TGTGCCAGCAGCTTACTTAGGAGGACAGGGCCAGGGGAGCAGTACTTC
CDR3 protein: CASSLLRRTGPGEQYF

D gene: TRBD2
J gene: TRBJ2-7
CDR3 length: 15
clone size: -
V gene: TRBV12-3/TRBV12-4
CDR3 DNA: TGTGCCAGCAGTTTAAGGACTAGCGCCCCCAAGGAGCAGTACTTC
CDR3 protein: CASSLRTSAPKEQYF

D gene: -
J gene: TRBJ2-2
CDR3 length: 14
clone size: few
V gene: TRBV7-2
CDR3 DNA: TGTGCCAGCAGCCGGACAAGGAACACCGGGGAGCTGTTTTTT
CDR3 protein: CASSRTRNTGELFF

D gene: -
J gene: TRBJ1-1
CDR3 length: 12
clone size: many
V gene: TRBV4-3
CDR3 DNA: TGCGCCAGCAGCCACAAGAACACTGAAGCTTTCTTT
CDR3 protein: CASSHKNTEAFF

D gene: -
J gene: TRBJ1-5
CDR3 length: 14
clone size: few
V gene: TRBV5-1
CDR3 DNA: TGCGCCAGCAGCTTGTCGGCTGGCAATCAGCCCCAGCATTTT
CDR3 protein: CASSLSAGNQPQHF

D gene: -
J gene: TRBJ2-3
CDR3 length: 14
clone size: -
V gene: TRBV7-3
CDR3 DNA: TGTTCCAGCAGCTTACTGTACCCAGGGGATACGCAGTATTTT
CDR3 protein: CSSSLLYPGDTQYF

D gene: TRBD1
J gene: TRBJ2-7
CDR3 length: 13
clone size: -
V gene: TRBV3-1
CDR3 DNA: TGTGCCAGCAGCTACGGGACAGTCTACGAGCAGTACTTC
CDR3 protein: CASSYGTVYEQYF

D gene: -
J gene: TRBJ1-2
CDR3 length: 15
clone size: -
V gene: TRBV9
CDR3 DNA: TGTGCCAGCAGCGTAGCTACGGGGGGGAACTATGGCTACACCTTC
CDR3 protein: CASSVATGGNYGYTF

D gene: -
J gene: TRBJ1-3
CDR3 length: 17
clone size: few
V gene: TRBV6-5
CDR3 DNA: TGTGCCAGCTTATCGACCGGGACCGCAGAAAGGGGAAACACCATATATTTT
CDR3 protein: CASLSTGTAERGNTIYF

D gene: -
J gene: TRBJ1-1
CDR3 length: 13
clone size: -
V gene: TRBV18
CDR3 DNA: TGTGCCAGCTCAAGCCGACAGAACACTGAAGCTTTCTTT
CDR3 protein: CASSSRQNTEAFF

D gene: TRBD2
J gene: TRBJ2-3
CDR3 length: 16
clone size: -
V gene: TRBV20-1
CDR3 DNA: TGCAGTGCTAGAGCACCGGGACTAGCGGCCGGAGATACGCAGTATTTT
CDR3 protein: CSARAPGLAAGDTQYF

D gene: -
J gene: TRBJ2-7
CDR3 length: 13
clone size: -
V gene: TRBV7-9
CDR3 DNA: TGTGCCAGCAGCCCCGTGAACAGCTACGAGCAGTACTTC
CDR3 protein: CASSPVNSYEQYF

D gene: TRBD2
J gene: TRBJ2-2
CDR3 length: 17
clone size: -
V gene: TRBV7-9
CDR3 DNA: TGTGCCAGCAGCTCGGGACTAGCGGGAGTAGTTACCGGGGAGCTGTTTTTT
CDR3 protein: CASSSGLAGVVTGELFF

D gene: TRBD2
J gene: TRBJ2-7
CDR3 length: 15
clone size: -
V gene: TRBV27
CDR3 DNA: TGTGCCAGCAGTCCGTCTAGCGGGAGCTCCTACGAGCAGTACTTC
CDR3 protein: CASSPSSGSSYEQYF

D gene: -
J gene: TRBJ2-1
CDR3 length: 16
clone size: few
V gene: TRBV4-2
CDR3 DNA: TGTGCCAGCAGCCCCACTCTTAGGACAAGATACAATGAGCAGTTCTTC
CDR3 protein: CASSPTLRTRYNEQFF

D gene: -
J gene: TRBJ1-2
CDR3 length: 16
clone size: few
V gene: TRBV9
CDR3 DNA: TGTGCCAGCAGCGTAGGAGCCTCCCACCCCCCCTATGGCTACACCTTC
CDR3 protein: CASSVGASHPPYGYTF

D gene: -
J gene: TRBJ2-2
CDR3 length: 15
clone size: -
V gene: TRBV7-3
CDR3 DNA: TGTGCCAGCAGCTTAACTAGTTTTCACACCGGGGAGCTGTTTTTT
CDR3 protein: CASSLTSFHTGELFF

D gene: TRBD1
J gene: TRBJ2-1
CDR3 length: 16
clone size: -
V gene: TRBV6-6
CDR3 DNA: TGTGCCAGCAGCCGTCGGACAGGGGGGTACTACAATGAGCAGTTCTTC
CDR3 protein: CASSRRTGGYYNEQFF

D gene: TRBD2
J gene: TRBJ2-7
CDR3 length: 15
clone size: -
V gene: TRBV12-3/TRBV12-4
CDR3 DNA: TGTGCCAGCAGTTGGAGCGGGAGGAAGACATACGAGCAGTACTTC
CDR3 protein: CASSWSGRKTYEQYF

D gene: -
J gene: TRBJ1-5
CDR3 length: 16
clone size: -
V gene: TRBV20-1
CDR3 DNA: TGCAGTGCTAGAGATGGAGGCCGGGGGAGCAATCAGCCCCAGCATTTT
CDR3 protein: CSARDGGRGSNQPQHF

D gene: -
J gene: TRBJ1-1
CDR3 length: 15
clone size: -
V gene: TRBV7-9
CDR3 DNA: TGTGCCAGCAGCTTAGCAGTGGGAATGAAGACTGAAGCTTTCTTT
CDR3 protein: CASSLAVGMKTEAFF

D gene: -
J gene: TRBJ1-1
CDR3 length: 14
clone size: -
V gene: TRBV5-1
CDR3 DNA: TGCGCCAGCAGCCCCGAAGCTAGGAACACTGAAGCTTTCTTT
CDR3 protein: CASSPEARNTEAFF

D gene: TRBD2
J gene: TRBJ2-2
CDR3 length: 16
clone size: few
V gene: TRBV10-3
CDR3 DNA: TGTGCCATCCATACCCCGGGGGGGGAGAACACCGGGGAGCTGTTTTTT
CDR3 protein: CAIHTPGGENTGELFF

D gene: -
J gene: TRBJ1-2
CDR3 length: 12
clone size: few
V gene: TRBV7-2
CDR3 DNA: TGTGCCAGCAGCCCCGGCGTCTATGGCTACACCTTC
CDR3 protein: CASSPGVYGYTF

D gene: -
J gene: TRBJ1-2
CDR3 length: 12
clone size: -
V gene: TRBV4-1
CDR3 DNA: TGCGCCAGCAGCTCCTCGATCTATGGCTACACCTTC
CDR3 protein: CASSSSIYGYTF

D gene: -
J gene: TRBJ2-7
CDR3 length: 15
clone size: once
V gene: TRBV5-1
CDR3 DNA: TGCGCCAGCAGGATCGAAACAGCCCCCTCCTACGAGCAGTACTTC
CDR3 protein: CASRIETAPSYEQYF

D gene: -
J gene: TRBJ2-3
CDR3 length: 13
clone size: -
V gene: TRBV12-3/TRBV12-4
CDR3 DNA: TGTGCCAGCAGTTTGGGTTACACAGATACGCAGTATTTT
CDR3 protein: CASSLGYTDTQYF

D gene: TRBD2
J gene: TRBJ2-5
CDR3 length: 17
clone size: few
V gene: TRBV10-2
CDR3 DNA: TGCGCCAGCAGTGAACCCGGCGGGACTAGCGGGAGGAAGACCCAGTACTTC
CDR3 protein: CASSEPGGTSGRKTQYF

D gene: -
J gene: TRBJ1-4
CDR3 length: 13
clone size: -
V gene: TRBV6-5
CDR3 DNA: TGTGCCAGCAGGTGGGGTGAAAGGGAAAAACTGTTTTTT
CDR3 protein: CASRWGEREKLFF

D gene: -
J gene: TRBJ2-4
CDR3 length: 15
clone size: -
V gene: TRBV12-3/TRBV12-4
CDR3 DNA: TGTGCCAGCAGTTTAGCGAGGGACCCCAAAAACATTCAGTACTTC
CDR3 protein: CASSLARDPKNIQYF

D gene: -
J gene: TRBJ2-1
CDR3 length: 14
clone size: once
V gene: TRBV11-2
CDR3 DNA: TGTGCCAGCAGCTTAGGAGTTGGTGGGTATGAGCAGTTCTTC
CDR3 protein: CASSLGVGGYEQFF

D gene: TRBD2
J gene: TRBJ2-5
CDR3 length: 16
clone size: -
V gene: TRBV30
CDR3 DNA: TGTGCCTGGAGTGCCGGACTAGCGGAGCTCCAAGAGACCCAGTACTTC
CDR3 protein: CAWSAGLAELQETQYF

D gene: -
J gene: TRBJ2-2
CDR3 length: 14
clone size: few
V gene: TRBV12-3/TRBV12-4
CDR3 DNA: TGTGCCGGTGGGAGGACGGCGAACACCGGGGAGCTGTTTTTT
CDR3 protein: CAGGRTANTGELFF

D gene: TRBD2
J gene: TRBJ2-1
CDR3 length: 14
clone size: few
V gene: TRBV2
CDR3 DNA: TGTGCCGCAACTAGCGGGTCCTCCTACAATGAGCAGTTCTTC
CDR3 protein: CAATSGSSYNEQFF

D gene: TRBD1
J gene: TRBJ2-7
CDR3 length: 15
clone size: -
V gene: TRBV7-3
CDR3 DNA: TGTGCCAGCAGCTCGTGGGGACAGGGGAAATCGGAGCAGTACTTC
CDR3 protein: CASSSWGQGKSEQYF

D gene: TRBD1
J gene: TRBJ1-5
CDR3 length: 12
clone size: -
V gene: TRBV24-1
CDR3 DNA: TGTGCCACCAGTGACCGGACAGGGGCCCAGCATTTT
CDR3 protein: CATSDRTGAQHF

D gene: TRBD1
J gene: TRBJ1-5
CDR3 length: 15
clone size: few
V gene: TRBV15
CDR3 DNA: TGTGCCACCAGCAGGAAACAGGGGCCCAATCAGCCCCAGCATTTT
CDR3 protein: CATSRKQGPNQPQHF

D gene: TRBD2
J gene: TRBJ2-7
CDR3 length: 15
clone size: few
V gene: TRBV27
CDR3 DNA: TGTGCCAGCAGGGCTTTGACTAGCGGGTACGACGAGCAGTACTTC
CDR3 protein: CASRALTSGYDEQYF

D gene: -
J gene: TRBJ1-1
CDR3 length: 13
clone size: many
V gene: TRBV12-3/TRBV12-4
CDR3 DNA: TGTGCCAGCACCCTACGAAGGGACGGTGAAGCTTTCTTT
CDR3 protein: CASTLRRDGEAFF

D gene: -
J gene: TRBJ2-7
CDR3 length: 13
clone size: -
V gene: TRBV29-1
CDR3 DNA: TGCAGCGTTGAAGATAAGGGCTCCTACGAGCAGTACTTC
CDR3 protein: CSVEDKGSYEQYF

D gene: -
J gene: TRBJ2-7
CDR3 length: 14
clone size: -
V gene: TRBV6-5
CDR3 DNA: TGTGCCAGCAGCCCCGGGGCGTTCTCCTACGAGCAGTACTTC
CDR3 protein: CASSPGAFSYEQYF

D gene: -
J gene: TRBJ1-1
CDR3 length: 11
clone size: few
V gene: TRBV21-1
CDR3 DNA: TGTGCCAGCCACCACCGCACTGAAGCTTTCTTT
CDR3 protein: CASHHRTEAFF

D gene: -
J gene: TRBJ2-7
CDR3 length: 12
clone size: -
V gene: TRBV7-9
CDR3 DNA: TGTGCCAGCAGCTTAAAGTCGGGTGAGCAGTACTTC
CDR3 protein: CASSLKSGEQYF

D gene: -
J gene: TRBJ2-3
CDR3 length: 14
clone size: -
V gene: TRBV2
CDR3 DNA: TGTGCCAGCAGTGAAGCGGGTGGGGCAGATACGCAGTATTTT
CDR3 protein: CASSEAGGADTQYF

D gene: TRBD1
J gene: TRBJ1-1
CDR3 length: 12
clone size: -
V gene: TRBV20-1
CDR3 DNA: TGCAGTGCTACCCGGACAGGGGCTGAAGCTTTCTTT
CDR3 protein: CSATRTGAEAFF

D gene: TRBD1
J gene: TRBJ2-7
CDR3 length: 15
clone size: few
V gene: TRBV7-7
CDR3 DNA: TGTGCTAGCAGCTTGGGGACAGGGGTATCCTACGAGCAGTACTTC
CDR3 protein: CASSLGTGVSYEQYF

D gene: -
J gene: TRBJ2-1
CDR3 length: 15
clone size: -
V gene: TRBV29-1
CDR3 DNA: TGCAGCGTTCGTCCGGGACTCAGCTCCTACAATGAGCAGTTCTTC
CDR3 protein: CSVRPGLSSYNEQFF

D gene: TRBD1
J gene: TRBJ1-5
CDR3 length: 18
clone size: few
V gene: TRBV4-2
CDR3 DNA: TGTGCCAGCAGCCAAGATGGCCCAGGGCAGGGGGGAAGTCAGCCCCAGCATTTT
CDR3 protein: CASSQDGPGQGGSQPQHF

D gene: -
J gene: TRBJ2-1
CDR3 length: 18
clone size: -
V gene: TRBV7-9
CDR3 DNA: TGTGCCAGCAGCTTCCCAGCGGGCAATACCAGGGGGTACAATGAGCAGTTCTTC
CDR3 protein: CASSFPAGNTRGYNEQFF